One sample yielded the 4 T cell receptor beta chains listed below, sequenced in a study of blood T cells in healthy people across ages. Through a sample-barcoded 5' primer and a J-beta primer mix, a second PCR was run for roughly 6 to 11 cycles. TCRdb passed the 5' RACE reads through MiXCR, listing each CDR3 protein once. Of 1.5 million to 2 million distinct CDR3 sequences listed, roughly two fifths are singletons. Sample: blood. The receptor source for this set is a human donor in good health.

This clonotype was seen only a few times. The rearrangement uses TRBV7-9 and TRBJ1-1, with 8 bases that match TRBD1. Germline V gene lookup returns CDR1 SEHNR and CDR2 FQNEAQ (reference sequence). V dropped 5 bases and J dropped 5; count of bases not matched to a gene: 4. The length of the CDR3 is 13 residues. CDR3 protein: CASSAQGGTEAFF. DNA of the CDR3: TGTGCCAGCAGCGCACAGGGGGGGACTGAAGCTTTCTTT. Full variable domain (rest looked up from reference TRBV7-9 and TRBJ1-1): DTGVSQNPRHKITKRGQNVTFRCDPISEHNRLYWYRQTLGQGPEFLTYFQNEAQLEKSRLLSDRFSAERPKGSFSTLEIQRTEQGDSAMYLCASSAQGGTEAFFGQGTRLTVV.

This clonotype was seen a handful of times. This rearrangement joins TRBV19 to TRBJ2-7; D is perhaps TRBD1 or TRBD2 (5 bases each). The J call is doubtful: the DNA matches TRBJ2-5 better. CDR1 and CDR2 from the germline V gene are LNHDA and SQIVND (reference sequence). This CDR3 has 13 amino acids. CDR3 region: CASSTEWGKTQYF. For the CDR3, the DNA is TGTGCCAGTTCCACGGAGTGGGGGAAGACCCAGTACTTC.

This chain connects TRBV4-3 to TRBJ1-5; tentatively, D is TRBD1 (6 bases). V lost 4 bases to trimming and J lost 5 bases, with 15 bases between them. This CDR3 comprises 15 residues. The germline V gene encodes CDR1 LGHNA and CDR2 YSLEER. CDR3: CASSPTGFPDQPQHF. DNA for the CDR3: TGCGCCAGCAGCCCGACAGGTTTCCCGGATCAGCCCCAGCATTTT.

The CDR3 region is CASSLRDFGYTF. CDR3 in DNA: TGTGCCAGCAGCCTTAGGGACTTCGGCTACACCTTC. The V gene is TRBV3-1, the J gene TRBJ1-2; possible D gene TRBD1, 5 bases. Trimming left V 4 bases short and J 8 bases short, with 11 bases between. This CDR3 is 12 amino acids long. The germline gives CDR1 LGHDT, CDR2 YNNKEL (reference sequence).